This TCR beta chain was obtained from a study of blood T cell repertoires in COVID-19. Whole-study context: From the United States, Italy and Spain came samples of acute and convalescent COVID-19. The analysed material was cDNA or gDNA that came from T cells, B-cell-depleted T cells, or PBMCs.

CDR3 length equals 16 residues. The trim removed 2 bases at V and 3 bases at J, leaving 5 bases unmatched. Germline loops: CDR1 KGHSH, CDR2 LQKENI. Authors' processing steps: Reference gene primers were amplified, and this amplification served to estimate nucleated cell counts. The table came from immunoSEQ multiplex PCR; TCRdb's copy has only in-frame clones and leaves some out. V, J and clone size are those of that table, while D and trimming were read from the DNA. The sample gives fewer than 140,000 clones, more than 80% of which show up once; more than 13% is in the top ten. Sequencing input: peripheral blood. The V and J genes are TRBV18 and TRBJ2-1; 9 nucleotides line up with TRBD2. The TCR originated in a woman between 55 and 75 years old with acute or convalescent COVID-19. The CDR3 bases are TGTGCCAGCTCACCAGGGCTAGCGGGAAACTACAATGAGCAGTTCTTC. The encoded protein is CASSPGLAGNYNEQFF.